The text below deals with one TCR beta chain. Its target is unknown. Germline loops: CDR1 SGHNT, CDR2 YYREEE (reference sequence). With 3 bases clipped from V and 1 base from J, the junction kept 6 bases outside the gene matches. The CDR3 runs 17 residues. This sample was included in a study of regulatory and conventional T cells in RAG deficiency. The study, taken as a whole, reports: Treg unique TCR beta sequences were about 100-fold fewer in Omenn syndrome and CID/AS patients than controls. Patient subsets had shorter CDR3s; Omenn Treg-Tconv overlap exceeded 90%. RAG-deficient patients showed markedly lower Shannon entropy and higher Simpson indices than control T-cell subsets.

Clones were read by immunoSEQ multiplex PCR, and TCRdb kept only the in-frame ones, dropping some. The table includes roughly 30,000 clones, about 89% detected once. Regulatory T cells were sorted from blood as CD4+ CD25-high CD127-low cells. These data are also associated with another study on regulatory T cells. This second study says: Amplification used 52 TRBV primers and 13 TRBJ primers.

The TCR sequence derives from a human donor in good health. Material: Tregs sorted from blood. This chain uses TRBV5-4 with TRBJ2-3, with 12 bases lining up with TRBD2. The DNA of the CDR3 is TGTGCCAGCAGCTATCACCTAGCGGGGGGGCGCACAGATACGCAGTATTTT. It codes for CASSYHLAGGRTDTQYF.